This TCR beta chain is from a study of T cell changes during pregnancy in multiple sclerosis. The protocol was immunoSEQ multiplex PCR, while the TCRdb copy is restricted to in-frame clones and leaves out a portion. The table has roughly 80,000 clones, roughly 91% seen once; the top ten hold around 2.6%. Trimming cost V 5 bases and J 3 bases; bases outside gene matches: 3. This CDR3 is 14 amino acids long. Germline V lookup: CDR1 LNHDA, CDR2 SQIVND (reference sequence). This chain connects TRBV19 to TRBJ1-1; 10 nucleotides agree with TRBD1. The source is a female donor in good health, enrolled as a control in a pregnancy study. Material: peripheral blood, obtained after pregnancy. The CDR3 bases are TGTGCCAGTAGTCCCGGACAGGGGGACACTGAAGCTTTCTTT. Amino acid sequence: CASSPGQGDTEAFF.